This T cell receptor beta chain was found in a study of T cells in Graves' hyperthyroidism and ophthalmopathy. Notes on the study in general: Blood also held most thyroid clonotypes expanded beyond 0.001.

Only a few counts were recorded for this clonotype. The antigen is not known. There are 15 residues in the CDR3. V dropped 4 bases and J dropped 1; count of bases not matched to a gene: 6. Researchers took RNA transcripts and amplified the TCR beta CDR3 regions from them. The HTBI primer set was used in a first-round RT-PCR of the TCR CDR3. TCRdb passed the multiplex PCR reads through MiXCR, listing each CDR3 protein once. The sample lists 600,000 to 850,000 distinct CDR3 sequences, over 15% seen once, with 16% in the top ten. This clonotype was obtained from a woman between 45 and 65 years old with Graves' hyperthyroidism that later progressed to Graves' ophthalmopathy. The sequencing sample was made of blood. The rearrangement joins TRBV12-3 or TRBV12-4 to TRBJ2-5, with 7 nucleotides matching TRBD1. The CDR3: CASSSTGMPQETQYF. DNA of the CDR3: TGTGCCAGCAGTTCGACAGGGATGCCCCAAGAGACCCAGTACTTC.